This T cell receptor beta chain was profiled in a study of cytomegalovirus exposure and HLA in healthy donors. Points from the study as a whole: According to a later analysis, most TCR beta chains associated with CMV appeared HLA-restricted.

Trimming took 6 bases from V and 6 from J; bases not matched to a gene: 11. In germline, CDR1 is MNHEY, CDR2 SMNVEV (reference sequence). The CDR3 consists of 14 residues. On this clone itself: Its specificity is unknown.

This PCR relied on a set of 60 Vbeta primers and 13 Jbeta primers. Repertoires were generated with immunoSEQ multiplex PCR, while TCRdb's copy carries only in-frame clones and drops some. Of 130,000 or so clones in the sample, just under 85% were seen once. The gene calls are TRBV27 and TRBJ2-7; 7 bases align to TRBD2. The source material was PBMCs. The receptor was derived from a woman in her 40s in good health and CMV-seronegative. The CDR3 protein is CASRTRAGVLEQYF. CDR3 nucleotide sequence: TGTGCCAGCAGAACAAGGGCGGGAGTCCTCGAGCAGTACTTC.